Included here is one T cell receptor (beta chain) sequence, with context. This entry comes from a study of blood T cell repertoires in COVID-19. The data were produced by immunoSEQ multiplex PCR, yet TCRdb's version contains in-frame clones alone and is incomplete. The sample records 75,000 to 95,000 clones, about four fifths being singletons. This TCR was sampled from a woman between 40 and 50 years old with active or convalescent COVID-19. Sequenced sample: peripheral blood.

DNA of the CDR3: TGCGCCAGCAGCCTAGGACAGGGATCAGATACGCAGTATTTT. It specifies CASSLGQGSDTQYF. The chain couples TRBV5-1 to TRBJ2-3; 8 nucleotides line up with TRBD1. The ends lost 4 bases at V and 4 bases at J; junction bases unmatched: 5. The CDR3 covers 14 residues. In germline, CDR1 is SGHRS, CDR2 YFSETQ.